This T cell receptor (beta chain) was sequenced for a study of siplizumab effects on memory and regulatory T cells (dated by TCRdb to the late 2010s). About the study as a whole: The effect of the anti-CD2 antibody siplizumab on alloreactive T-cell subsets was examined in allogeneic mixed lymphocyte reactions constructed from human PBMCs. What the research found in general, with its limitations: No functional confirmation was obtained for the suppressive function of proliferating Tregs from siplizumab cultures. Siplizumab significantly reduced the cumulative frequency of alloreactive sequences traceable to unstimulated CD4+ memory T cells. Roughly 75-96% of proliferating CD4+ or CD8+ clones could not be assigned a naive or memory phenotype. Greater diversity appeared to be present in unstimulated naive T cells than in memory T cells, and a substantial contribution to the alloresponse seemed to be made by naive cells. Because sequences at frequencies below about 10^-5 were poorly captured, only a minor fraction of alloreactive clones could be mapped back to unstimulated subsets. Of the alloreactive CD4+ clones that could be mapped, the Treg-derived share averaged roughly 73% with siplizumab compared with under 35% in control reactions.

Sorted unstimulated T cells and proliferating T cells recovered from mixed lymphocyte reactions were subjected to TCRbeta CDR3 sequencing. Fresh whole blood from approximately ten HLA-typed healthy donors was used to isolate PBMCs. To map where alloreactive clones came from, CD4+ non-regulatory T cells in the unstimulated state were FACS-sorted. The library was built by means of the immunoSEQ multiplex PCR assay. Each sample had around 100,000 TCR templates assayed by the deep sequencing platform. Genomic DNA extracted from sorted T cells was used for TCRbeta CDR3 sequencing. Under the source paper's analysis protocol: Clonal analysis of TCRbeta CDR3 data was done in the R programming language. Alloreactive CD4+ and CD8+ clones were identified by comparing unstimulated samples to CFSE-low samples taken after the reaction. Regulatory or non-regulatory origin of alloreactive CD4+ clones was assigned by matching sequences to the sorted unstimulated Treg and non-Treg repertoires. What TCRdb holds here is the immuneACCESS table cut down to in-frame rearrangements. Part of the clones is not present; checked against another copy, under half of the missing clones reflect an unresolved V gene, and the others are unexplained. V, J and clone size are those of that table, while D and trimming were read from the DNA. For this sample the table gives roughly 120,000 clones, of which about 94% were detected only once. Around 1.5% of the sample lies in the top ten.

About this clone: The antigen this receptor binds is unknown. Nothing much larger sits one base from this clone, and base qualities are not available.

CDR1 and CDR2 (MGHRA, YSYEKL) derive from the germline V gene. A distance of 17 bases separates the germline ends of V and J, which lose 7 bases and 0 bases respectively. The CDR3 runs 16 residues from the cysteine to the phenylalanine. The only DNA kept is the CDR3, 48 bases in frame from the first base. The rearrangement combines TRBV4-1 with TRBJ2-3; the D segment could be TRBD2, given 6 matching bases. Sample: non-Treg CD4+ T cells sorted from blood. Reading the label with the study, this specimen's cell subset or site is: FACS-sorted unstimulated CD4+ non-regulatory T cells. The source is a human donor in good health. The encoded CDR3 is CASNRLAISSTDTQYF. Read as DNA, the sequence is TGCGCCAGCAACCGCCTAGCGATTTCTAGCACAGATACGCAGTATTTT.